This TCR beta chain was identified during a study of T cell responses to AZD1222 COVID-19 vaccine. Study observations and caveats: The study reported that nearly half of spike-specific TCRs target unmutated variant regions.

Details on this clone: Its antigen is as yet unknown.

Assay used: immunoSEQ multiplex PCR; TCRdb lists only in-frame clones, some missing. In the table there are under 250,000 clones, around 93% of which are singletons. Trimming took off 6 bases at V and 4 bases at J, with 7 bases between the two ends. This CDR3 contains 11 residues. Looked up from germline, CDR1 is MNHEY and CDR2 is SVGAGI. J is TRBJ2-7 and V is TRBV6-5; D is uncertain. The clonotype was recovered from an adult in good health. Source: peripheral blood, taken on day 0 of MenACWY control vaccination. The CDR3 nucleotides read TGTGCCAGCAGCTCAGTGTACGAGCAGTACTTC. Amino acid sequence: CASSSVYEQYF.